This T cell receptor beta chain emerged from a study of cytomegalovirus exposure and HLA in healthy donors. Germline V gives CDR1 MNHEY, CDR2 SMNVEV (reference sequence). The CDR3 covers 12 residues. V was clipped by 7 bases and J by 6 bases, with 10 bases between them. As for this clone: Its antigen remains unknown.

A multiplex PCR was run with 60 Vbeta primers and 13 Jbeta primers. Repertoires were generated with immunoSEQ multiplex PCR, while TCRdb's copy carries only in-frame clones and drops some. The table records hundreds of thousands of clones, about four fifths of them present only once. The study's findings and limits: In a later analysis, across HLA loci, associated TCR counts were highest for DRB1, lowest for HLA-C.

The sequence derives from a man aged 40-49 years in good health and CMV-seropositive. The sample taken for sequencing was PBMCs. The chain employs TRBV27 and TRBJ2-1; TRBD2 might be the D (6 bases). CDR3 residues: CASTSAGNEQFF. In DNA form, the CDR3 reads TGTGCCAGCACCTCAGCGGGCAATGAGCAGTTCTTC.